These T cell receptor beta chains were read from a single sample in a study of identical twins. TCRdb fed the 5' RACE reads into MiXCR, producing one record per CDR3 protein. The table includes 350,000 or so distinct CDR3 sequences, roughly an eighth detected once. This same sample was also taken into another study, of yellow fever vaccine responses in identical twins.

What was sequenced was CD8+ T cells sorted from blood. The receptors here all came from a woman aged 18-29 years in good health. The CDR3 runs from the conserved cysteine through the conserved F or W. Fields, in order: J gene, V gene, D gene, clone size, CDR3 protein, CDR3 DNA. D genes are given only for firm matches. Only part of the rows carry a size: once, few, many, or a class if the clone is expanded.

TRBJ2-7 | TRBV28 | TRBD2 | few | CASSFETSWYEQYF | TGTGCCAGCAGTTTCGAGACTAGCTGGTACGAGCAGTACTTC
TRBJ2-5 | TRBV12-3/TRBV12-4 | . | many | CASSPRQERETQYF | TGTGCCAGCAGTCCCCGACAGGAGCGAGAGACCCAGTACTTC
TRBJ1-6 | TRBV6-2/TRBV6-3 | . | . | CASSHRDDGNSPLHF | TGTGCCAGCAGTCACCGGGACGATGGGAATTCACCCCTCCACTTT
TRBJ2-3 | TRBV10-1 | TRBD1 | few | CASSESDRDGTDTQYF | TGCGCCAGCAGTGAGTCGGACAGGGACGGCACAGATACGCAGTATTTT
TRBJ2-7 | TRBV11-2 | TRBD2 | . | CASSSPSGAGSYEQYF | TGTGCCAGCAGCTCACCTAGCGGAGCGGGGTCATACGAGCAGTACTTC
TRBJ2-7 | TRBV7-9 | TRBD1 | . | CASSPDRAHEQYF | TGTGCCAGCAGCCCGGACAGGGCCCACGAGCAGTACTTC
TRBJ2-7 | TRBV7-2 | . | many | CASSHRDGAYEQYF | TGTGCCAGCAGCCACCGGGACGGGGCCTACGAGCAGTACTTC
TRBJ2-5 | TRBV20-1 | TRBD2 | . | CSALTSGGEETQYF | TGCAGTGCTCTGACTAGCGGGGGTGAAGAGACCCAGTACTTC
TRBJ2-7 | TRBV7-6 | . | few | CASSWEPTSYEQYF | TGTGCCAGCAGCTGGGAACCTACCTCCTACGAGCAGTACTTC
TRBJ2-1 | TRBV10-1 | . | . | CASSDPGTSNEQFF | TGCGCCAGCAGTGACCCTGGGACATCCAATGAGCAGTTCTTC
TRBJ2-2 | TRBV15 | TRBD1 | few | CATSRDLGTGNTGELFF | TGTGCCACCAGCAGAGATTTGGGGACAGGTAACACCGGGGAGCTGTTTTTT
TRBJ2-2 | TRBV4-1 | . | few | CASSQDSGAGELFF | TGCGCCAGCAGCCAAGATTCAGGGGCCGGGGAGCTGTTTTTT
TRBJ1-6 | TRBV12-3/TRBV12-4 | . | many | CASSLGQTSYNSPLHF | TGTGCCAGCAGCCTCGGACAGACCTCCTATAATTCACCCCTCCACTTT
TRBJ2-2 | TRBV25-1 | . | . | CASSQTGTRNTGELFF | TGTGCCAGCAGCCAGACCGGGACAAGGAACACCGGGGAGCTGTTTTTT
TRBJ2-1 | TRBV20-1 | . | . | CSAVTGTPGDNEQFF | TGCAGTGCTGTAACCGGGACACCAGGCGACAATGAGCAGTTCTTC
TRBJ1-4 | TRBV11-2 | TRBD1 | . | CASSSTDRGYGKEKLFF | TGTGCCAGCAGCTCTACGGACAGGGGGTACGGAAAAGAAAAACTGTTTTTT
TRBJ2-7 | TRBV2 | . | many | CASSDTGLSEQYF | TGTGCCAGCAGTGACACAGGGTTAAGCGAGCAGTACTTC
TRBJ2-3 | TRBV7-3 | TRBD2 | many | CASSRTSGRSDTQYF | TGTGCCAGCAGCCGCACTAGCGGGAGGTCAGATACGCAGTATTTT
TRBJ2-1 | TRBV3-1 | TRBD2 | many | CASSLGTSGEQFF | TGTGCCAGCAGCCTCGGGACTAGCGGAGAGCAGTTCTTC
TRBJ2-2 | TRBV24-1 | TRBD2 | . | CATTGGRNTGELFF | TGTGCCACCACCGGCGGGAGGAACACCGGGGAGCTGTTTTTT
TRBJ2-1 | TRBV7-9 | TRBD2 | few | CASSLLAARGNEQFF | TGTGCCAGCAGCCTACTAGCGGCGAGAGGCAATGAGCAGTTCTTC
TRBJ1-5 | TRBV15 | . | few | CATSRDYGGGQPQHF | TGTGCCACCAGCAGAGATTACGGGGGAGGGCAGCCCCAGCATTTT
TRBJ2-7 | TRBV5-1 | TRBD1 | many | CASSLGNTGGETYEQYF | TGCGCCAGCAGCTTGGGTAACACAGGGGGCGAGACCTACGAGCAGTACTTC
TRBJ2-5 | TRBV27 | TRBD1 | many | CASSFYRGGETQYF | TGTGCCAGCAGTTTTTACAGGGGTGGCGAGACCCAGTACTTC
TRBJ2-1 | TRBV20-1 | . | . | CSVPEGGPSSYNEQFF | TGCAGTGTCCCCGAGGGGGGCCCGAGCTCCTACAATGAGCAGTTCTTC
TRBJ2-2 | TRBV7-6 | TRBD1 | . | CASSLGRQGWSANTGELFF | TGTGCCAGCAGCTTAGGGCGACAGGGGTGGAGTGCGAACACCGGGGAGCTGTTTTTT
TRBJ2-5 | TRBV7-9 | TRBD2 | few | CASSGGGGSETQYF | TGTGCCAGCAGCGGCGGGGGGGGATCGGAGACCCAGTACTTC
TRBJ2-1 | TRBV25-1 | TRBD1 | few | CASRDRVGYNEQFF | TGTGCCAGCAGGGACAGGGTAGGGTACAATGAGCAGTTCTTC
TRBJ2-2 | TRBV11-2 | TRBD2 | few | CASSLTLSGLDTGELFF | TGTGCCAGCAGCTTAACCCTTAGCGGGTTAGACACCGGGGAGCTGTTTTTT
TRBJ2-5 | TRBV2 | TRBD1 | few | CALRDRVETQYF | TGTGCCTTGCGAGACAGGGTTGAGACCCAGTACTTC
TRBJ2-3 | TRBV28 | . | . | CASTLALGSTDTQYF | TGTGCCAGCACCCTGGCACTCGGGAGCACAGATACGCAGTATTTT
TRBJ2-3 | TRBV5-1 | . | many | CASSATGSRDTQYF | TGCGCCAGCAGCGCCACAGGTAGCAGAGATACGCAGTATTTT
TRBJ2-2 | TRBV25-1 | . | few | CASSERGVGLNTGELFF | TGTGCCAGCAGTGAAAGGGGGGTGGGGCTGAACACCGGGGAGCTGTTTTTT
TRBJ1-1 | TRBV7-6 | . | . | CASSLAEQNTEAFF | TGTGCCAGCAGCTTAGCGGAGCAAAACACTGAAGCTTTCTTT
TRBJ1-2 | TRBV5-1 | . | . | CASREPGDLNYGYTF | TGCGCCAGCAGGGAACCGGGGGACCTCAACTATGGCTACACCTTC
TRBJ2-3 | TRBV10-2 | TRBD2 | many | CASRLAGGKNTQYF | TGCGCCAGCCGACTAGCGGGAGGGAAGAATACGCAGTATTTT
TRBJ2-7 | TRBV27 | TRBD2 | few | CASSSHRAGDRAVKTYEQYF | TGTGCCAGCAGTTCCCACCGGGCGGGGGACCGAGCGGTAAAAACCTACGAGCAGTACTTC
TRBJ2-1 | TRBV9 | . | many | CASSVAGVGNEQFF | TGTGCCAGCAGCGTAGCGGGAGTAGGCAATGAGCAGTTCTTC
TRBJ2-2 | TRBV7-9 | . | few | CASSIDQGNTGELFF | TGTGCCAGCAGCATAGACCAGGGGAACACCGGGGAGCTGTTTTTT
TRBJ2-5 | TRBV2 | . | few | CASSEANRTPETQYF | TGTGCCAGCAGTGAAGCCAACAGAACCCCAGAGACCCAGTACTTC
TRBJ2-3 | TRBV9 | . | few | CASSVGSFTDTQYF | TGTGCCAGCAGCGTAGGGTCTTTCACAGATACGCAGTATTTT
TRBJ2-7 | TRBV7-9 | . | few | CASSFQTDYEQYF | TGTGCCAGCAGCTTTCAAACCGACTACGAGCAGTACTTC
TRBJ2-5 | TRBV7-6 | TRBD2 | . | CASSRIAGGPSKETQYF | TGTGCCAGCAGCAGAATAGCGGGGGGGCCCTCGAAGGAGACCCAGTACTTC
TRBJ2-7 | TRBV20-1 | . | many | CSARDSTPLEQYF | TGCAGTGCTAGAGATAGTACCCCTTTGGAGCAGTACTTC
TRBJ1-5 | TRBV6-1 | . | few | CASSEDGGMGNQPQHF | TGTGCCAGCAGTGAAGATGGAGGGATGGGCAATCAGCCCCAGCATTTT
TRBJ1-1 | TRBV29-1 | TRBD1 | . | CSVDRGYTEAFF | TGCAGCGTTGACAGGGGGTACACTGAAGCTTTCTTT
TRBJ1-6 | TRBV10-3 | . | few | CAISDPDGNSPLHF | TGTGCCATCAGTGACCCGGACGGTAATTCACCCCTCCACTTT
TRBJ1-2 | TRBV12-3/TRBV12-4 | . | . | CASSLVMQGGYTF | TGTGCCAGCAGTTTAGTGATGCAGGGAGGCTACACCTTC
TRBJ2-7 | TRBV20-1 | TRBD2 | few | CSARDSGGEFYEQYF | TGCAGTGCTAGAGATTCGGGAGGGGAATTCTACGAGCAGTACTTC